This entry concerns a single T cell receptor beta chain. Its target is unknown. The data are from a study of T cells after yellow fever vaccination. Overall study findings and caveats: FACS-sorted repertoires could harbor abundant contaminating bulk-population clonotypes. CD4 and CD8 compartments shared a small share of clonotypes, likely from convergent recombination. Clones that expanded after primary vaccination mostly reappeared after the booster (roughly 96% CD4, approximately 85% CD8).

Trimming stripped 6 bases from V and 6 bases from J, with 13 bases between. The germline V gene encodes CDR1 SGHRS and CDR2 YFSETQ. The CDR3 has 13 amino acids. A 5'RACE template-switching step, the method used to make TCR cDNA, added a universal primer site and UMIs. TCRdb re-called the 5' RACE reads with MiXCR, one entry per CDR3 protein. The sample gives about 260,000 distinct CDR3 sequences, 10% to 15% of which show up once; 0.4% to 0.55% is in the top ten. The chain recombines TRBV5-1 with TRBJ2-1; D unresolved. The TCR originated in a man younger than 45 who received the YFV17D yellow fever vaccine. The material sequenced was CD4+ T cells sorted from PBMCs, taken 45 days after the yellow fever booster vaccination. The CDR3 loop is CASTSPWLNEQFF. CDR3 nucleotide sequence: TGCGCCAGCACTTCCCCTTGGCTCAATGAGCAGTTCTTC.